This entry lists 27 T cell receptor beta chains sequenced from one sample in a study of T cells in Graves' hyperthyroidism and ophthalmopathy. Template material for amplifying TCR beta CDR3 regions consisted of RNA transcripts. The HTBI primer set drove a first-round RT-PCR of the TCR CDR3. MiXCR, applied by TCRdb to the multiplex PCR reads, yields one record per CDR3 protein. The sample contains hundreds of thousands of distinct CDR3 sequences, 20% of which appear only once. Sample: blood. The receptors were gathered from a man in his forties or fifties with Graves' ophthalmopathy.

This clonotype was detected only a few times. The chain is built from TRBV5-4 and TRBJ2-5; D possibly corresponds to TRBD1 (5 bases). V was clipped by 5 bases and J by 2 bases, with 10 bases between them. There are 13 residues in the CDR3. Germline CDR1 reads SGHNT; CDR2 reads YYREEE (reference sequence). The DNA of the CDR3 is TGTGCCAGCAGTATTTGGACACAAGAGACCCAGTACTTC. It specifies CASSIWTQETQYF.

This clonotype was picked up many times. This chain connects TRBV7-9 to TRBJ1-5; 8 bases align to TRBD1. There are 14 residues in the CDR3. Trimming at V came to 3 bases and at J to 3 bases, leaving 1 base not matched to a gene. CDR1 is SEHNR, CDR2 FQNEAQ, per germline (reference sequence). CDR3 sequence: CASSLGQDNQPQHF. The DNA for the CDR3 is TGTGCCAGCAGCTTGGGACAGGACAATCAGCCCCAGCATTTT. The full variable domain, with the rest looked up from reference TRBV7-9 and TRBJ1-5, is DTGVSQNPRHKITKRGQNVTFRCDPISEHNRLYWYRQTLGQGPEFLTYFQNEAQLEKSRLLSDRFSAERPKGSFSTLEIQRTEQGDSAMYLCASSLGQDNQPQHFGDGTRLSIL.

The V gene is TRBV18, the J gene TRBJ1-3; possibly TRBD1 for D (5 bases). The CDR3 length is 16 residues. Deletions cut 1 base from V and 0 bases from J, with 10 bases between. CDR1 and CDR2 (germline): KGHSH, LQKENI. The CDR3 loop is CASSPQRGLSGNTIYF. CDR3 coding DNA: TGTGCCAGCTCACCACAAAGGGGTCTCTCTGGAAACACCATATATTTT.

The chain recombines TRBV6-1 with TRBJ2-3; 11 positions match TRBD2. The CDR3 consists of 16 residues. Germline assignment: CDR1 MNHNS and CDR2 SASEGT. The ends lost 5 bases at V and 5 bases at J; junction bases unmatched: 9. The CDR3 DNA reads as TGTGCCAGCAGTTTCCCTCAACTAGCGGGGGTAGATACGCAGTATTTT. Protein product: CASSFPQLAGVDTQYF.

The CDR3 spells CASSHSREYEQYF. The CDR3 region has the DNA TGCGCCAGCAGCCATTCCCGGGAATACGAGCAGTACTTC. The chain employs TRBV4-3 and TRBJ2-7; D is perhaps TRBD2 (5 bases). Germline assignment: CDR1 LGHNA and CDR2 YSLEER. CDR3 length equals 13 residues. V was trimmed by 3 bases and J by 4 bases, leaving 10 bases between them.

This clonotype was counted only a few times. The rearrangement uses TRBV3-1 and TRBJ2-5, with 10 bases matching TRBD2. CDR1 is LGHDT, CDR2 YNNKEL, per germline (reference sequence). This CDR3 is built from 16 residues. V lost 0 bases and J lost 1; bases outside the gene matches: 2. CDR3 in DNA: TGTGCCAGCAGCCAAGAAGCTAGCGGGGGCCAAGAGACCCAGTACTTC. Translated: CASSQEASGGQETQYF.

The chain combines TRBV20-1 with TRBJ1-2; D not resolved. V lost 0 bases and J lost 8, with 13 bases in between. CDR3 length: 13 amino acids. Germline CDR1 is DFQATT and CDR2 is SNEGSKA (reference sequence). The CDR3 loop is CSARDGGRRGYTF. CDR3 DNA sequence: TGCAGTGCTAGAGATGGAGGGCGTCGAGGCTACACCTTC.

This clonotype was counted at least ten times. V usage is TRBV6-1 and J usage is TRBJ2-7; D call uncertain. Looked up from germline, CDR1 is MNHNS and CDR2 is SASEGT. This CDR3 is 14 amino acids long. Between the trimmed V and J ends, which lost 6 bases and 3 bases, there was a span of 15 bases. CDR3 sequence: CASRPSVVYYEQYF. The CDR3 coding sequence is TGTGCCAGCAGACCCTCGGTCGTATACTACGAGCAGTACTTC.

Only a few counts were recorded for this clonotype. The rearrangement uses TRBV11-2 and TRBJ2-4, with D possibly TRBD1 on 5 matching bases. This CDR3 has 13 residues. V was trimmed by 5 bases and J by 5 bases, leaving 10 bases between them. Germline values: CDR1 SGHAT, CDR2 FQNNGV. The CDR3 loop reads CASSRQTENIQYF. The CDR3 nucleotides read TGTGCCAGCAGCCGCCAGACAGAAAACATTCAGTACTTC. Based on the CDR3 plus reference TRBV11-2 and TRBJ2-4, the full variable domain is EAGVAQSPRYKIIEKRQSVAFWCNPISGHATLYWYQQILGQGPKLLIQFQNNGVVDDSQLPKDRFSAERLKGVDSTLKIQPAKLEDSAVYLCASSRQTENIQYFGAGTRLSVL.

The rearrangement links TRBV7-2 to TRBJ2-7; D is ambiguous. Germline V gene sequence: CDR1 SGHTA, CDR2 FQGNSA. The CDR3 length is 14 residues. Trimming took off 1 base at V and 5 bases at J, with 12 bases between the two ends. In nucleotides, the CDR3 is TGTGCCAGCAGCTTAGGTCCAGCAATAAACGAGCAGTACTTC. The encoded protein is CASSLGPAINEQYF.

This clonotype occurred a few times. The chain combines TRBV7-2 with TRBJ1-3; 11 nucleotides line up with TRBD1. The CDR3 has 19 residues. Looked up from germline, CDR1 is SGHTA and CDR2 is FQGNSA. V lost 3 bases and J lost 0; bases outside the gene matches: 10. The CDR3 DNA is TGTGCCAGCAGCTTTGGACAGGGGGCGTACGCCGCCTCTGGAAACACCATATATTTT. Translation: CASSFGQGAYAASGNTIYF.

This clonotype was seen repeatedly, ten times or more. The chain links TRBV3-1 to TRBJ2-1; 10 bases agree with TRBD2. CDR1 is LGHDT and CDR2 is YNNKEL in the germline V gene (reference sequence). This CDR3 has 16 amino acids. The ends lost 4 bases at V and 2 bases at J; junction bases unmatched: 5. CDR3 region: CASSLSGRSPYNEQFF. The DNA of the CDR3 is TGTGCCAGCAGCCTTAGCGGGAGGTCCCCCTACAATGAGCAGTTCTTC.

This clonotype came up many times. The genes are TRBV30 and TRBJ1-1; D gene ambiguous. Trimming took 0 bases from V and 1 from J, leaving 9 bases between them. CDR1 and CDR2 from the germline V gene are GTSNPN and SVGIG (reference sequence). The CDR3 sequence is 14 residues long. The CDR3 nucleotides are TGTGCCTGGAGTGTTTTGTCGGGGAACACTGAAGCTTTCTTT. This gives the protein CAWSVLSGNTEAFF.

In this sample, this clonotype turned up many times. This rearrangement joins TRBV6-2 or TRBV6-3 to TRBJ1-2, with 7 nucleotides matching TRBD1. J lost 6 bases, V lost 6 bases, and 7 bases had no gene match. The CDR3 contains 13 residues. From germline, CDR1 is MNHEY and CDR2 SVGEGT. The CDR3 DNA reads as TGTGCCAGCAGATTCTTTGGACAGGATGGCTACACCTTC. Encoded protein: CASRFFGQDGYTF.

This clonotype was counted only a few times. CDR3 sequence reads: CASSISGNYGYTF. The CDR3 nucleotides read TGTGCCAGTAGTATCTCAGGGAACTATGGCTACACCTTC. The genes are TRBV19 and TRBJ1-2; D is possibly TRBD1 (5 bases). The CDR3 sequence is 13 residues long. In germline, CDR1 is LNHDA, CDR2 SQIVND (reference sequence). The V end was cut by 3 bases, the J end by 2 bases, with 7 bases between.

This clonotype was counted ten times or more. J is TRBJ2-1 and V is TRBV27, with TRBD2 matching over 9 bases. Germline trimming cut 5 bases from V and 3 bases from J; bases unmatched to any gene: 8. CDR1 MNHEY and CDR2 SMNVEV come from the germline V gene (reference sequence). The CDR3 is 16 amino acids. Here the CDR3 DNA reads TGTGCCAGCAGTCCACTTAGCGGGAGACTCTACAATGAGCAGTTCTTC. Translating it yields CASSPLSGRLYNEQFF.

This clonotype was counted at least ten times. The rearrangement joins TRBV12-5 to TRBJ2-1; 13 bases align to TRBD2. This CDR3 contains 21 residues. Germline V gene lookup returns CDR1 LGHNT and CDR2 FRNRAP. With 0 bases clipped from V and 5 bases from J, the junction kept 16 bases outside the gene matches. CDR3 region: CASGLVRLTSGGAVQDNEQFF. The CDR3 region has the DNA TGTGCTAGTGGTTTGGTCCGCCTCACTAGCGGGGGGGCCGTACAGGACAATGAGCAGTTCTTC.

This clonotype came up a few times. The V gene is TRBV20-1, the J gene TRBJ2-2; D is uncertain. V was clipped by 1 base and J by 5 bases, with 8 bases between them. The germline V gene encodes CDR1 DFQATT and CDR2 SNEGSKA (reference sequence). This CDR3 is 13 amino acids long. CDR3 sequence: CSARVSPTGELFF. For the CDR3, the DNA is TGCAGTGCTAGAGTAAGCCCGACCGGGGAGCTGTTTTTT.

To note about this clonotype: A much larger clone sits a single nucleotide away, making a read error possible. J is TRBJ1-1 and V is TRBV30, with D hard to call. Looked up from germline, CDR1 is GTSNPN and CDR2 is SVGIG (reference sequence). The CDR3 sequence is 13 residues long. For the CDR3, the DNA is TGTGCCTGGACGAGGTCTTTGAACACTGGAGCTTTCTTT. Encoded protein: CAWTRSLNTGAFF.

This clonotype came up once. The V call is TRBV7-3, the J call TRBJ1-1; no clear D gene. V was shortened by 5 bases and J by 11 bases, with 18 bases between the two germline ends. The CDR3 has 13 amino acids. The germline V gene has CDR1 SGHTA and CDR2 FQGTGA. Written as DNA, the CDR3 is TGTGCCAGCAGCCCCCGGCCAACTGAAAACGCTTTCTTT. Protein product: CASSPRPTENAFF.

In this sample, this clonotype turned up many times. The CDR3 here is CASRQGLGETQYF. The CDR3 DNA sequence: TGTGCCAGCCGACAGGGGTTGGGGGAGACCCAGTACTTC. The V call is TRBV7-2, the J call TRBJ2-5; TRBD1 aligns across 8 bases. This CDR3 is built from 13 residues. From germline, CDR1 is SGHTA and CDR2 FQGNSA. V lost 8 bases to trimming and J lost 5 bases; unmatched junction nucleotides: 7.

In this sample, this clonotype turned up many times. J is TRBJ2-3 and V is TRBV5-8, with D unresolved. This CDR3 is built from 15 residues. The germline V gene encodes CDR1 SGHTS and CDR2 YDEGEE. V was clipped by 0 bases and J by 0 bases, with 8 bases between them. The CDR3 bases are TGTGCCAGCAGCTTGGCGTTGCGAAGCACAGATACGCAGTATTTT. Translated: CASSLALRSTDTQYF.

The rearrangement joins TRBV20-1 to TRBJ2-4; perhaps TRBD2 as D (6 bases). CDR3 length equals 14 residues. The germline gives CDR1 DFQATT, CDR2 SNEGSKA (reference sequence). V dropped 0 bases and J dropped 8 bases, with 14 bases sitting between them. This CDR3 reads CSARDRLGGDIQYF. The CDR3 coding sequence is TGCAGTGCTAGAGATCGGCTCGGGGGTGACATTCAGTACTTC.

There are many counts of this clonotype. The J gene is TRBJ2-3, the V gene TRBV5-6; D not certain. Germline lookup yields CDR1 SGHDT and CDR2 YYEEEE. This CDR3 comprises 12 residues. Trimming removed 5 bases at V and 3 bases at J, with 7 bases between. The CDR3 DNA reads as TGTGCCAGCAGTGCTGGTACAGATACGCAGTATTTT. Translating gives CASSAGTDTQYF.

This clonotype was observed a few times. The V gene is TRBV30, the J gene TRBJ2-5; D may match TRBD1 or TRBD2 (5 bases each). Germline-derived CDR1 and CDR2 are GTSNPN and SVGIG (reference sequence). Trimming shortened V by 3 bases and J by 0 bases, and 11 bases separated the two germline ends. There are 14 residues in the CDR3. The CDR3 spells CAWRFGAHQETQYF. The DNA of the CDR3 is TGTGCCTGGAGGTTCGGGGCACACCAAGAGACCCAGTACTTC.

This clonotype was seen repeatedly, ten times or more. The V gene is TRBV10-3, the J gene TRBJ2-1, with D perhaps matching TRBD2 (6 bases). The germline V gene has CDR1 ENHRY and CDR2 SYGVKD. V was cut by 5 bases and J by 7 bases, with 21 bases left in between. The CDR3 has 16 amino acids. The CDR3, as DNA: TGTGCCATCAGTCAGTTGAGGGCTAGCGAAGATAATGAGCAGTTCTTC. Its translation: CAISQLRASEDNEQFF.

The chain uses TRBV10-3 and TRBJ1-2; tentative D call: TRBD1 (5 bases). The CDR3 has 12 residues. The V end was cut by 10 bases, the J end by 3 bases, with 12 bases between. CDR1 ENHRY and CDR2 SYGVKD come from the germline V gene. CDR3 in amino acids: CATEGMDYGYTF. Written as DNA, the CDR3 is TGTGCCACCGAGGGGATGGACTATGGCTACACCTTC.